Detailed here is one T cell receptor beta chain. Its target is unknown. This sample was taken from a study of T cells in localized non-small cell lung cancer. Broader study findings: A median of 57 of the top 100 tumor clones appeared in adjacent lung, which was paired and uninvolved. Heterogeneity cannot be ruled out, as sequencing used one tumor region only.

This CDR3 spans 14 amino acids. The ends were cut back, 3 bases at V and 5 bases at J, with 11 bases in the middle. Germline V gene data show CDR1 as SGHTA and CDR2 as FQGNSA. The data were produced by immunoSEQ multiplex PCR, yet TCRdb's version contains in-frame clones alone and is incomplete. The table has 15,000 to 20,000 clones, about four fifths seen once; the top ten hold 30%. The receptor was derived from a male donor aged 60 or over with stage I lung adenocarcinoma. V and J are TRBV7-2 and TRBJ1-5; D is perhaps TRBD1 (5 bases). The sample was peripheral blood, taken before any cancer treatment. The CDR3 bases are TGTGCCAGCAGCTTCGGCGGCAGGGATCAGCCCCAGCATTTT. Translation gives CASSFGGRDQPQHF.